Below are 6 T cell receptor beta chains sequenced from a single sample in a study of T cell responses to AZD1222 COVID-19 vaccine. Here immunoSEQ multiplex PCR was the method, and the copy in TCRdb shows in-frame clones only, minus some. The sample has 95,000 to 100,000 clones, 87% seen once. Material: peripheral blood, obtained on day 0 of AZD1222 vaccination. These receptors originate from an adult in good health.

The V gene is TRBV5-4, the J gene TRBJ2-6; unclear D gene. V lost 0 bases and J lost 0, with 1 base in between. The germline gives CDR1 SGHNT, CDR2 YYREEE (reference sequence). The CDR3 totals 14 residues. The CDR3 here is CASSLGSGANVLTF. The CDR3 nucleotides are TGTGCCAGCAGCTTGGGCTCTGGGGCCAACGTCCTGACTTTC.

The chain couples TRBV28 to TRBJ1-1, with 10 bases lining up with TRBD1. Germline lookup yields CDR1 MDHEN and CDR2 SYDVKM. The CDR3 totals 15 residues. Trimming removed 6 bases from V and 3 bases from J; junction bases left unmatched: 7. The CDR3 loop is CASSKRQGAYTEAFF. The CDR3 DNA sequence: TGTGCCAGCAGCAAGAGACAGGGGGCCTACACTGAAGCTTTCTTT. The entire variable domain, with the rest obtained from reference TRBV28 and TRBJ1-1, is as follows: DVKVTQSSRYLVKRTGEKVFLECVQDMDHENMFWYRQDPGLGLRLIYFSYDVKMKEKGDIPEGYSVSREKKERFSLILESASTNQTSMYLCASSKRQGAYTEAFFGQGTRLTVV.

This sequence joins TRBV30 and TRBJ2-5; D may be TRBD2 (5 bases). V gave up 1 base and J gave up 0 bases, with 12 bases separating them. There are 15 residues in the CDR3. Germline CDR1 is GTSNPN and CDR2 is SVGIG (reference sequence). This CDR3 reads CAWSGFRGDQETQYF. The CDR3 coding sequence is TGTGCCTGGAGTGGCTTTCGGGGAGACCAAGAGACCCAGTACTTC.

This chain joins TRBV6-5 and TRBJ2-1; maybe TRBD2 (5 bases). Germline V lookup: CDR1 MNHEY, CDR2 SVGAGI. CDR3 length: 12 amino acids. V lost 5 bases and J lost 7, with 9 bases in between. This chain's CDR3 is CASSPWRNEQFF. CDR3 nucleotides: TGTGCCAGCAGTCCCTGGAGGAATGAGCAGTTCTTC.

This chain links TRBV7-7 with TRBJ2-1, with 9 positions matching TRBD2. Germline assignment: CDR1 SSHAT and CDR2 FNYEAQ (reference sequence). This CDR3 is built from 16 residues. V shed 1 base and J 7 bases; nucleotides not matched to a gene: 8. CDR3: CASSLVGGRGVNEQFF. The CDR3 region has the DNA TGTGCCAGCAGCTTAGTTGGCGGGAGGGGTGTGAATGAGCAGTTCTTC. Combining the CDR3 with reference TRBV7-7 and TRBJ2-1 gives the whole variable domain GAGVSQSPRYKVTKRGQDVTLRCDPISSHATLYWYQQALGQGPEFLTYFNYEAQPDKSGLPSDRFSAERPEGSISTLTIQRTEQRDSAMYRCASSLVGGRGVNEQFFGPGTRLTVL.

The gene calls are TRBV19 and TRBJ1-2; D may be TRBD1 (6 bases). Trimming pared 3 bases from V and 0 bases from J, leaving 8 bases between. The CDR3 has 14 amino acids. Germline V lookup: CDR1 LNHDA, CDR2 SQIVND (reference sequence). The CDR3 spells CASSMDSPNYGYTF. The CDR3 region has the DNA TGTGCCAGTAGTATGGACAGTCCTAACTATGGCTACACCTTC.